A selection of T cell receptor beta chains follows, all from one sample in a study of cytomegalovirus exposure and HLA in healthy donors. TCRdb's copy holds only in-frame clones and misses some; the assay was immunoSEQ multiplex PCR. The sample consists of 100,000 or so clones, 76% of them appearing once. The specimen was PBMCs. All receptors come from a woman between 45 and 65 years old in good health and CMV-seropositive. The CDR3 runs from the conserved cysteine through the conserved F or W. Each record gives: J gene, V gene, D gene, clone size, CDR3 protein, CDR3 DNA. A D gene is named only where the DNA matches it firmly. Rows may omit the clone size; those that give it use once, few, many or a size class.

>TRBJ2-2|TRBV5-1|NA|NA
CASSLRTYQSVTGELFF
TGCGCCAGCAGCTTGCGGACATACCAAAGCGTCACCGGGGAGCTGTTTTTT
>TRBJ2-5|TRBV25-1|NA|NA
CASSEAAARIEETQYF
TGTGCCAGCAGTGAAGCGGCAGCGAGGATCGAGGAGACCCAGTACTTC
>TRBJ2-7|TRBV6-5|NA|NA
CASSERTNNPYEQYF
TGTGCCAGCAGCGAACGGACTAACAACCCTTACGAGCAGTACTTC
>TRBJ1-1|TRBV13|NA|NA
CASSSLMSLNTEAFF
TGTGCCAGCAGTTCGTTGATGAGCTTGAACACTGAAGCTTTCTTT
>TRBJ2-7|TRBV6-6|TRBD1|NA
CLWTGERREQYF
TGTCTATGGACAGGGGAGAGGCGCGAGCAGTACTTC
>TRBJ2-3|TRBV7-9|NA|NA
CSSGSSPDTQYF
TGTTCCAGCGGCTCATCCCCAGATACGCAGTATTTT
>TRBJ2-3|TRBV27|NA|NA
CASSFGGTDTQYF
TGTGCCAGCAGTTTCGGGGGAACAGATACGCAGTATTTT
>TRBJ2-5|TRBV6-5|TRBD2|NA
CASSYSGRGGMETQYF
TGTGCCAGCAGTTACTCGGGGCGGGGGGGCATGGAGACCCAGTACTTC
>TRBJ2-3|TRBV30|NA|NA
CAWSNEAGSTDTQYF
TGTGCCTGGAGCAACGAAGCGGGTAGCACAGATACGCAGTATTTT
>TRBJ2-7|TRBV5-4|NA|few
CASSFDRTTYEQYF
TGTGCCAGCAGCTTTGACAGAACAACCTACGAGCAGTACTTC
>TRBJ2-3|TRBV5-1|NA|NA
CASSLDRSTDTQYF
TGCGCCAGCAGCTTGGACAGGAGCACAGATACGCAGTATTTT
>TRBJ2-3|TRBV5-5|TRBD1|NA
CASSKGQHPTDTQYF
TGTGCCAGCAGCAAGGGACAGCATCCTACAGATACGCAGTATTTT
>TRBJ1-1|TRBV10-3|NA|NA
CAISRAGERTEAFF
TGTGCCATCAGCCGCGCAGGGGAGCGAACTGAAGCTTTCTTT
>TRBJ2-1|TRBV11-1|TRBD2|NA
CASTRGAGGPFNEQFF
TGTGCCAGCACCCGAGGGGCGGGAGGACCCTTTAATGAGCAGTTCTTC
>TRBJ2-7|TRBV27|TRBD2|NA
CASSSPGGGIYEQYF
TGTGCCAGCAGTTCGCCGGGAGGGGGAATCTACGAGCAGTACTTC
>TRBJ1-1|TRBV11-3|NA|few
CASSLDRSTEAFF
TGTGCCAGCAGCTTAGATAGGAGCACTGAAGCTTTCTTT
>TRBJ2-7|TRBV9|TRBD2|NA
CASSGLAGYEQYF
TGTGCCAGCAGCGGACTAGCGGGCTACGAGCAGTACTTC
>TRBJ2-2|TRBV7-9|NA|NA
CASSLGGTTGELFF
TGTGCCAGCAGCTTAGGGGGGACAACCGGGGAGCTGTTTTTT
>TRBJ2-7|TRBV14|NA|NA
CASSQARVYEQYF
TGTGCCAGCAGCCAAGCCAGGGTCTACGAGCAGTACTTC
>TRBJ1-6|TRBV4-1|NA|NA
CASSQSTGRDSPLHF
TGCGCCAGCAGCCAAAGCACAGGGAGGGATTCACCCCTCCACTTT
>TRBJ1-2|TRBV10-3|NA|few
CAISDPGEYGYTF
TGTGCCATCAGTGACCCAGGCGAGTATGGCTACACCTTC
>TRBJ2-5|TRBV6-1|NA|NA
CASRQTTYQETQYF
TGTGCCAGCAGGCAGACGACATACCAAGAGACCCAGTACTTC
>TRBJ2-1|TRBV11-2|NA|NA
CASSLGAEQFF
TGTGCCAGCAGCTTAGGCGCTGAGCAGTTCTTC
>TRBJ1-4|TRBV27|NA|NA
CASSLSIRSYNEKLFF
TGTGCCAGCAGTTTATCGATCAGGTCCTATAATGAAAAACTGTTTTTT
>TRBJ2-7|TRBV15|TRBD2|NA
CATSTRQGGYEQYF
TGTGCCACCAGCACTCGGCAGGGAGGGTACGAGCAGTACTTC
>TRBJ1-2|TRBV7-9|TRBD1|NA
CASSPSSTRGPDGYTF
TGTGCCAGCAGCCCAAGCTCTACGAGGGGGCCAGATGGCTACACCTTC